These 8 T cell receptor beta chains were sequenced from one sample in a study of molecular identifiers for immune sequencing clone quantification. One entry per CDR3 protein results from TCRdb running MiXCR on the PCR reads. This sample has hundreds of thousands of distinct CDR3 sequences; about 25% occur once, and the top ten carry about 0.73%. Source material: naive CD8+ T cells from blood, with Jurkat cell RNA spiked in. Subset in this sample: FACS-sorted CD8+CD4-CCR7+CD45RA+ naive T cells. These receptors were taken from a human donor in good health. Some libraries in this study had Jurkat cell RNA spiked in.

This clonotype was detected only a few times. The chain links TRBV10-3 to TRBJ2-3, with D possibly being TRBD1 (5 bases). V was trimmed by 3 bases and J by 6 bases, leaving 16 bases between them. Germline-derived CDR1 and CDR2 are ENHRY and SYGVKD. CDR3 length: 15 amino acids. The CDR3 sequence is CAISDHGAVVDTQYF. In DNA form, the CDR3 reads TGTGCCATCAGTGATCATGGGGCGGTAGTCGATACGCAGTATTTT.

This chain joins TRBV13 and TRBJ1-6; D is unresolved. Germline V lookup: CDR1 PRHDT, CDR2 FYEKMQ (reference sequence). The CDR3 extends over 16 amino acids. The V end was cut by 0 bases, the J end by 7 bases, with 13 bases between. CDR3: CASSLGALGPNSPLHF. The DNA of the CDR3 is TGTGCCAGCAGCTTAGGCGCTTTAGGGCCGAATTCACCCCTCCACTTT.

This clonotype was seen only a few times. The chain combines TRBV7-9 with TRBJ2-5, with D tentatively TRBD1 (5 bases). There are 17 residues in the CDR3. Germline V lookup: CDR1 SEHNR, CDR2 FQNEAQ (reference sequence). The V gene lost 1 base and the J gene lost 1 base, with 16 bases spanning the gap. The CDR3, as DNA: TGTGCCAGCAGCTTAGGCAACGACTTGGGGCTCCAAGAGACCCAGTACTTC. It yields the protein CASSLGNDLGLQETQYF.

In this sample, this clonotype turned up many times. The J gene is TRBJ1-1, the V gene TRBV7-9; TRBD1 matches 10 bases. This CDR3 is built from 17 residues. Germline CDR1 reads SEHNR; CDR2 reads FQNEAQ (reference sequence). V was clipped by 5 bases and J by 6 bases; unmatched bases: 15. CDR3 sequence (DNA): TGTGCCAGCAGCCCAGTCCCGGGACAGGGGCGAGGGGCTGAAGCTTTCTTT. Translated, it gives CASSPVPGQGRGAEAFF.

As concerns this clonotype: This could be a read error, since a much larger clone is one nucleotide away. The chain links TRBV7-2 to TRBJ2-1; D is undetermined. The V and J ends lost 4 bases and 0 bases respectively, with 10 bases between them. Germline values: CDR1 SGHTA, CDR2 FQGNSA. This CDR3 contains 15 residues. The CDR3 region has the DNA TGTGCCAGCAGCTCCACAGAGGTCTCCTACAATGAGCAGTTCTTC. This codes for CASSSTEVSYNEQFF.

This clonotype appeared many times. The chain employs TRBV20-1 and TRBJ2-7; either TRBD1 or TRBD2 may fit D (6 bases each). The length of the CDR3 is 14 residues. Deletions cut 4 bases from V and 3 bases from J, with 16 bases between. Germline values: CDR1 DFQATT, CDR2 SNEGSKA (reference sequence). The CDR3 spells CSATVVGGHYEQYF. Here the CDR3 DNA reads TGCAGTGCTACCGTGGTAGGGGGGCACTACGAGCAGTACTTC.

Comment on this clonotype: A read error may produce the germline difference seen at one junction end. The rearrangement uses TRBV4-1 and TRBJ2-7; TRBD1 aligns across 9 bases. Germline CDR1 MGHRA, CDR2 YSYEKL. This CDR3 has 15 amino acids. CDR3 sequence reads: CASSDMGQGQYEHYF. The CDR3 DNA reads as TGCGCCAGCAGCGACATGGGACAGGGTCAATACGAGCACTACTTC.

This clonotype occurred a few times. V usage is TRBV28 and J usage is TRBJ1-3; D possibly corresponds to TRBD1 (5 bases). The CDR3 length is 16 residues. V dropped 6 bases and J dropped 4 bases, with 19 bases sitting between them. Per germline, CDR1 MDHEN and CDR2 SYDVKM. CDR3 nucleotides: TGTGCCAGCAGCTCCGGTGGAGGGGTCCCGGGAAACACCATATATTTT. This translates into CASSSGGGVPGNTIYF.